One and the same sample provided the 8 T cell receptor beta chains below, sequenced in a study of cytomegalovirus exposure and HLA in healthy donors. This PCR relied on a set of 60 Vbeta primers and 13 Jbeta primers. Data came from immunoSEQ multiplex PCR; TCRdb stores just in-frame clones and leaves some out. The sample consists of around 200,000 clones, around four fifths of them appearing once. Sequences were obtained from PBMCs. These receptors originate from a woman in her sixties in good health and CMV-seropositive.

CDR3 sequence: CASSSREIPEKLFF. The CDR3 region has the DNA TGCGCCAGCAGCTCCAGGGAAATCCCTGAAAAACTGTTTTTT. V is TRBV5-1 and J is TRBJ1-4, with a possible D match to TRBD1 (5 bases). Trimming shortened V by 3 bases and J by 7 bases, and 13 bases separated the two germline ends. The CDR3 consists of 14 residues. Per the germline V gene, CDR1 is SGHRS and CDR2 is YFSETQ.

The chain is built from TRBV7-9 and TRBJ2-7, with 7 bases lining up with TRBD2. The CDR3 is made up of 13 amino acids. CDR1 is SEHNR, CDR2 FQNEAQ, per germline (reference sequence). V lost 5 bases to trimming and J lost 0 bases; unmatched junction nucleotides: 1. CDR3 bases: TGTGCCAGCAGCCCGGGGGGCTCCTACGAGCAGTACTTC. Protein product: CASSPGGSYEQYF.

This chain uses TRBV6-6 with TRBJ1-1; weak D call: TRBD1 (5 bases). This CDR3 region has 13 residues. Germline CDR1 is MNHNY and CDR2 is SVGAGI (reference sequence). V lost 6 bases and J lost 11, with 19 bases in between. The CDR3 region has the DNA TGTGCCAGCAGCACAAGCGCAGGGCGGGGGGCTTTCTTT. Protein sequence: CASSTSAGRGAFF.

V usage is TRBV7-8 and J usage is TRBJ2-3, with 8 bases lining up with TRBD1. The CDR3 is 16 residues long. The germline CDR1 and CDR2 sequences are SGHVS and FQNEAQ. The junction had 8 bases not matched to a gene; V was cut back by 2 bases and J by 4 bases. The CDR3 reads CASSLNRDRRADTQYF. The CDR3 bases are TGTGCCAGCAGCTTAAACCGGGACAGGAGAGCAGATACGCAGTATTTT.

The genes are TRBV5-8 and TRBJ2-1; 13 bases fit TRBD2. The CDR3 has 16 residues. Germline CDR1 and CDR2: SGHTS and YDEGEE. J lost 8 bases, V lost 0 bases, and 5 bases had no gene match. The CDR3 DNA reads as TGTGCCAGCAGCTTGGGGACTAGCGGGAGTAGCGATGAGCAGTTCTTC. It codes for CASSLGTSGSSDEQFF.

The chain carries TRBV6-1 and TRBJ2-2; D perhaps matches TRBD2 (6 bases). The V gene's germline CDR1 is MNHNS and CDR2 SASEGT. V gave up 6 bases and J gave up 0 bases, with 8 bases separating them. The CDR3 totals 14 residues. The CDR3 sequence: CASREGANTGELFF. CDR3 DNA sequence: TGTGCCAGCAGGGAGGGCGCGAACACCGGGGAGCTGTTTTTT.

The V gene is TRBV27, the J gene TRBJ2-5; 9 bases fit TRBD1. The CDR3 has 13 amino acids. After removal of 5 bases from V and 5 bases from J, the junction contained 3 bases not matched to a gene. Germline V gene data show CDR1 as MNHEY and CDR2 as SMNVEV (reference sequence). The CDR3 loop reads CASSRDRAETQYF. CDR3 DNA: TGTGCCAGCAGTCGGGACAGGGCGGAGACCCAGTACTTC.

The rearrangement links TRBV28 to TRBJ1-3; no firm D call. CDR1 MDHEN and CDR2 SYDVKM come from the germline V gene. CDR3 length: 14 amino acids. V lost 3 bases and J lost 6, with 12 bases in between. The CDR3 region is CASSFGGQENTIYF. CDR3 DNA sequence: TGTGCCAGCAGTTTCGGTGGGCAGGAAAACACCATATATTTT. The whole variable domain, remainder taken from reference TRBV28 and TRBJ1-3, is DVKVTQSSRYLVKRTGEKVFLECVQDMDHENMFWYRQDPGLGLRLIYFSYDVKMKEKGDIPEGYSVSREKKERFSLILESASTNQTSMYLCASSFGGQENTIYFGEGSWLTVV.